The source of this TCR beta chain is a study of shared clonotypes between healthy human individuals. Background on the study: Those who served as donors were a couple of women and three men between the ages of 18 and 49. Plates per donor: three CD4 naive, three CD4 memory, two CD8 naive, one CD8 memory. Study results and caveats: Sequencing depth was expected to influence donor clonotype sharing.

Turning to this clone: Its antigen is still unknown.

Produced via immunoSEQ multiplex PCR; TCRdb's table is partial and in-frame only. The sample holds some 1.1 million clones, 77% seen once. Participating donors were healthy, HIV-negative adults free of recent acute infections or vaccinations. This TCR was sampled from a man younger than 30 in good health. Some clones in this sample may be carry-over from other donors' samples. The sequenced sample was memory CD4+ T cells from PBMCs. Subset meaning: CD45RA-negative fraction.

CDR3: CASSPRGATNEKLFF. CDR3 DNA: TGTGCCAGCAGCCCCCGGGGGGCAACTAATGAAAAACTGTTTTTT. J is TRBJ1-4 and V is TRBV5-4, with D perhaps TRBD1 (5 bases). Trimming took 4 bases from V and 0 from J, leaving 10 bases between them. The CDR3 length is 15 residues. Germline CDR1 SGHNT, CDR2 YYREEE (reference sequence).